The rows below give T cell receptor beta chains drawn from one sample of a study of T cells in Graves' hyperthyroidism and ophthalmopathy. TCRdb passed the multiplex PCR reads through MiXCR, listing each CDR3 protein once. The sample records around 100,000 distinct CDR3 sequences, over 45% being singletons. Sequenced: blood. The receptors here all came from a man aged 35 to 55 with Graves' hyperthyroidism. Each CDR3 is given with its conserved first and last residue. Each record gives: clone size, D gene, V gene, J gene, CDR3 protein, CDR3 DNA. D genes are given only for firm matches. Clone size is not always given. Where it is, it says once, few, many or a class for expanded clones.

many	-	TRBV6-4	TRBJ2-3	CASSASTSTDTQYF	TGTGCCAGCTCTGCCAGCACTAGCACAGATACGCAGTATTTT
few	TRBD2	TRBV29-1	TRBJ2-2	CAWSVPGLAGAGELFF	TGTGCCTGGAGTGTACCCGGACTAGCGGGAGCCGGGGAGCTGTTTTTT
-	TRBD2	TRBV7-2	TRBJ2-3	CASRRLAGNTDTQYF	TGTGCCAGCAGGCGACTAGCGGGTAACACAGATACGCAGTATTTT
once	-	TRBV24-1	TRBJ2-2	CATSGPNTGELFF	TGTGCCACCAGTGGCCCGAACACCGGGGAGCTGTTTTTT
many	TRBD2	TRBV2	TRBJ2-3	CASSPRTRTDTQYF	TGTGCCAGCTCCCCACGGACTAGGACAGATACGCAGTATTTT
-	-	TRBV7-8	TRBJ1-5	CASSIRGQGSQPQHF	TGTGCCAGCAGCATCAGGGGTCAGGGAAGTCAGCCCCAGCATTTT
-	TRBD1	TRBV20-1	TRBJ1-5	CSARDSKQPQHF	TGCAGTGCTCGGGACAGTAAACAGCCCCAGCATTTT
many	TRBD1	TRBV5-1	TRBJ2-7	CASSPEDRALYEQYF	TGCGCCAGCAGCCCGGAGGACAGGGCCCTCTACGAGCAGTACTTC
many	-	TRBV4-1	TRBJ2-2	CASSPHVDTGELFF	TGCGCCAGCAGCCCCCACGTAGACACCGGGGAGCTGTTTTTT
-	-	TRBV2	TRBJ2-2	CASGEARQELFF	TGTGCCAGCGGTGAAGCGCGGCAGGAGCTGTTTTTT
many	TRBD1	TRBV12-3/TRBV12-4	TRBJ2-7	CASKLAGGLSYEQYF	TGTGCCAGCAAACTGGCAGGGGGCCTCTCCTACGAGCAGTACTTC
-	-	TRBV7-9	TRBJ1-5	CASSEGRGGGAYEHF	TGTGCCAGCAGCGAGGGGAGGGGGGGGGGCGCGTACGAGCATTTT
once	TRBD2	TRBV20-1	TRBJ2-1	CSAVRLAGVNEQFF	TGCAGTGCTGTCCGACTAGCGGGAGTTAATGAGCAGTTCTTC
many	TRBD2	TRBV4-1	TRBJ2-7	CASSQDRLAGGIYEQYF	TGCGCCAGCAGCCAAGATAGGCTAGCGGGAGGAATCTACGAGCAGTACTTC
many	TRBD2	TRBV6-2/TRBV6-3	TRBJ2-1	CASETSGHGEQFF	TGTGCCAGCGAGACTAGCGGCCATGGGGAGCAGTTCTTC
many	-	TRBV14	TRBJ2-1	CASSQVWSSYNEQFF	TGTGCCAGCAGCCAAGTATGGAGCTCCTACAATGAGCAGTTCTTC
many	-	TRBV20-1	TRBJ1-2	CSARDLEVNYGYTF	TGCAGTGCTAGAGATTTAGAAGTTAACTATGGCTACACCTTC
many	-	TRBV6-4	TRBJ1-1	CASVDRREKNTEAFF	TGTGCCAGCGTTGACAGGAGGGAGAAGAACACTGAAGCTTTCTTT
-	TRBD1	TRBV28	TRBJ1-5	CASSSTGGAAQPQHF	TGTGCCAGCAGTTCCACAGGGGGCGCAGCCCAGCCCCAGCATTTT
many	-	TRBV12-3/TRBV12-4	TRBJ1-1	CASRLTDMNTEAFF	TGTGCCAGCAGGTTGACAGACATGAACACTGAAGCTTTCTTT
-	TRBD2	TRBV20-1	TRBJ2-7	CSARDREVTGWNSYEQYF	TGCAGTGCTAGAGATCGGGAGGTGACCGGGTGGAACTCCTACGAGCAGTACTTC
many	-	TRBV5-6	TRBJ1-6	CASSLGAAYNSPLHF	TGTGCCAGCAGCTTGGGGGCTGCTTATAATTCACCCCTCCACTTT
-	-	TRBV7-9	TRBJ1-3	CASSHGENAIYF	TGTGCCAGCAGCCATGGGGAAAACGCCATATATTTT
-	TRBD1	TRBV24-1	TRBJ1-5	CASSTWTGGSLGQPQHF	TGTGCCAGCAGTACATGGACAGGGGGCTCATTAGGCCAGCCCCAGCATTTT
-	-	TRBV5-5	TRBJ2-7	CASSLVGGVTETQYF	TGTGCCAGCAGCTTGGTTGGCGGGGTCACAGAGACGCAGTATTTC
-	-	TRBV20-1	TRBJ2-3	CTARDPSTDTQYF	TGCACTGCTAGAGATCCTTCCACAGACACGCAGTATTTT
medium-sized	-	TRBV29-1	TRBJ2-1	CSGTSSDEQFF	TGCAGCGGGACCTCGTCCGATGAGCAGTTCTTC
many	TRBD1	TRBV5-1	TRBJ1-1	CASSFDRGYEAFF	TGCGCCAGCAGCTTCGACAGGGGGTATGAAGCTTTCTTT
many	TRBD2	TRBV20-1	TRBJ2-7	CSAFSGRVGYEQYF	TGCAGTGCTTTCAGCGGGAGGGTAGGCTACGAGCAGTACTTC
many	TRBD1	TRBV5-1	TRBJ2-3	CASSFGTADDTQYF	TGCGCCAGCAGCTTCGGGACAGCGGACGATACGCAGTATTTT
many	-	TRBV5-5	TRBJ1-4	CASSPEWVNEKLFF	TGTGCCAGCAGCCCGGAGTGGGTAAATGAAAAACTGTTTTTT
once	-	TRBV24-1	TRBJ2-1	CATSAAGGRNEQFF	TGTGCCACCAGTGCGGCGGGTGGGAGAAATGAGCAGTTCTTC
many	-	TRBV20-1	TRBJ1-6	CSARSGNSPLHF	TGCAGTGCTAGATCCGGGAATTCACCCCTCCACTTT
-	-	TRBV9	TRBJ1-6	CASSKWTTSDLHF	TGTGCCAGCAGCAAGTGGACAACCTCGGACCTCCACTTT
-	TRBD2	TRBV29-1	TRBJ2-3	CSVEVAGPTDTQYF	TGCAGCGTTGAAGTAGCGGGGCCTACAGATACGCAGTATTTT
few	TRBD1	TRBV4-1	TRBJ1-1	CASSQGQGPNTEAFF	TGCGCCAGCAGCCAGGGACAGGGCCCGAACACTGAAGCTTTCTTT
-	TRBD1	TRBV25-1	TRBJ1-2	CASRAGQGAQGYTF	TGTGCCAGCAGGGCGGGACAGGGGGCGCAAGGCTACACCTTC
-	TRBD2	TRBV20-1	TRBJ2-2	CSTRDPSGGRTGELFF	TGCAGTACCCGGGACCCTAGCGGGGGTCGGACCGGGGAGCTGTTTTTT
-	-	TRBV6-1	TRBJ2-1	CASSEERGAGRNEQFF	TGTGCCAGCAGTGAAGAGAGGGGGGCTGGGAGAAATGAGCAGTTCTTC
-	TRBD1	TRBV2	TRBJ2-7	CASRVGTGGSGEQYF	TGTGCCAGCAGAGTTGGGACAGGGGGTTCAGGTGAGCAGTACTTC
many	-	TRBV7-2	TRBJ2-7	CASSLGRGSYEQYF	TGTGCCAGCAGCTTAGGACGGGGGTCCTACGAGCAGTACTTC